A single sample is the source of the 32 T cell receptor beta chains below, sequenced in a study of post-analysis software for immune sequencing data. Study findings and constraints: Patients had higher frequencies than controls of a few TRBV segments, including TRBV5-6, TRBV5-1 and TRBV20-1.

Unique molecular identifiers were carried by the TCR beta cDNA libraries. TCRdb reanalysed the PCR reads using MiXCR and keeps one entry per CDR3 protein. The top ten clones hold 4.6% of a sample with hundreds of thousands of distinct CDR3 sequences, around 50% of them seen once. Their target antigens are unknown. Sequenced input: blood. Receptors originate from a girl aged 10 to 17 with multiple sclerosis.

This clonotype has only a few counts. The chain is built from TRBV7-8 and TRBJ2-6; tentatively, D is TRBD1 or TRBD2 (6 bases each). Deletions cut 7 bases from V and 1 base from J, with 17 bases between. This CDR3 has 17 residues. The germline gives CDR1 SGHVS, CDR2 FQNEAQ. The CDR3 DNA sequence: TGTGCCAGCATCGCCTCTAGGGGGGCATCTGGGGCCAACGTCCTGACTTTC. Residues: CASIASRGASGANVLTF.

This clonotype was observed a handful of times. The V gene is TRBV5-1, the J gene TRBJ1-5; D perhaps matches TRBD1 (6 bases). The length of the CDR3 is 15 residues. The germline gives CDR1 SGHRS, CDR2 YFSETQ. V lost 4 bases to trimming and J lost 4 bases, with 15 bases between them. Written as DNA, the CDR3 is TGCGCCAGCAGCCAGTTTGGACAGCAGAATCAGCCCCAGCATTTT. Residues: CASSQFGQQNQPQHF.

This clonotype has a handful of counts. Possible read error: a much larger clone is one base away. The rearrangement uses TRBV6-1 and TRBJ2-1, with 9 positions matching TRBD1. The CDR3 is 16 amino acids. From germline, CDR1 is MNHNS and CDR2 SASEGT. CDR3 sequence: CTSSDGPGQGSDEQFF. The CDR3 coding sequence is TGTACCAGCAGTGACGGTCCGGGACAGGGATCTGATGAGCAGTTCTTC.

The chain has TRBV6-5 and TRBJ1-2; D is ambiguous. Germline V gives CDR1 MNHEY, CDR2 SVGAGI. The CDR3 loop spans 14 amino acids. Trimming pared 7 bases from V and 1 base from J, leaving 13 bases between. CDR3 sequence (DNA): TGTGCCAGCAAAAGCGACACGAATAACTATGGCTACACCTTC. This sequence encodes CASKSDTNNYGYTF.

This chain links TRBV24-1 with TRBJ2-1, with 7 positions matching TRBD2. The junction had 6 bases not matched to a gene; V was cut back by 3 bases and J by 8 bases. The germline V gene encodes CDR1 KGHDR and CDR2 SFDVKD. This CDR3 is 14 amino acids long. In DNA, the CDR3 is TGTGCCACCAGTGATCGACTAGCCGGGGATGAGCAGTTCTTC. The encoded protein is CATSDRLAGDEQFF.

This clonotype was counted only a few times. The chain has TRBV20-1 and TRBJ2-3; D possibly corresponds to TRBD1 (5 bases). CDR3 length: 15 amino acids. V gave up 7 bases and J gave up 0 bases, with 17 bases separating them. CDR1 DFQATT and CDR2 SNEGSKA come from the germline V gene (reference sequence). CDR3 DNA sequence: TGCAGTGGGATTGCTGGGGCAGCTAGCACAGATACGCAGTATTTT. As protein: CSGIAGAASTDTQYF.

The chain recombines TRBV11-2 with TRBJ1-1; D is possibly TRBD1 (6 bases). The CDR3 is 16 residues long. Germline CDR1 is SGHAT and CDR2 is FQNNGV. V lost 2 bases and J lost 2, with 15 bases in between. In nucleotides, the CDR3 is TGTGCCAGCAGCTTACGGGGGGGCCGGGTAAACACTGAAGCTTTCTTT. Translation: CASSLRGGRVNTEAFF.

The chain uses TRBV6-6 and TRBJ1-2; 8 bases match TRBD1. The length of the CDR3 is 14 residues. Germline V CDR1 and CDR2: MNHNY, SVGAGI (reference sequence). Trimming took 7 bases from V and 10 from J; bases not matched to a gene: 14. CDR3 protein: CASTSSGTGSPYTF. The DNA for the CDR3 is TGTGCCAGCACCTCTTCCGGGACAGGCTCCCCCTACACCTTC.

This clonotype was seen a few times. This chain links TRBV20-1 with TRBJ2-7; no clear D gene. The germline V and J ends were trimmed by 2 bases and 6 bases, with 11 bases remaining between them. The CDR3 consists of 12 residues. CDR1 is DFQATT, CDR2 SNEGSKA, per germline (reference sequence). This chain's CDR3 is CSARSEGPEQYF. The CDR3 nucleotides read TGCAGTGCTAGATCCGAAGGTCCCGAGCAGTACTTC.

This clonotype was counted a few times. This chain connects TRBV3-1 to TRBJ2-1; no clear D. V lost 3 bases and J lost 6, with 15 bases in between. The germline gives CDR1 LGHDT, CDR2 YNNKEL (reference sequence). The CDR3 runs to 15 residues. The CDR3 is CASSHLSQAPNEQFF. Written as DNA, the CDR3 is TGTGCCAGCAGCCATCTGAGTCAGGCCCCCAATGAGCAGTTCTTC.

J is TRBJ1-1 and V is TRBV5-6, with D unclear. In germline, CDR1 is SGHDT, CDR2 YYEEEE. This CDR3 is built from 15 residues. Deletions cut 2 bases from V and 0 bases from J, with 11 bases between. The CDR3 DNA is TGTGCCAGCAGCTTTAGGGAGGAGCTGAACACTGAAGCTTTCTTT. Translated: CASSFREELNTEAFF.

The chain couples TRBV3-1 to TRBJ1-2; D is unclear. Trimming took 5 bases from V and 8 from J, leaving 12 bases between them. The CDR3 contains 12 residues. From germline, CDR1 is LGHDT and CDR2 YNNKEL (reference sequence). The chain's CDR3 is CASSGPGSGYTF. CDR3 sequence (DNA): TGTGCCAGCAGCGGTCCGGGGAGCGGCTACACCTTC.

The V gene is TRBV20-1, the J gene TRBJ2-7, with 7 nucleotides matching TRBD1. V lost 3 bases and J lost 2; bases outside the gene matches: 10. This CDR3 region has 15 residues. Germline V gene lookup returns CDR1 DFQATT and CDR2 SNEGSKA (reference sequence). The CDR3 is CSARFAQGETYEQYF. The CDR3 coding sequence is TGCAGTGCTAGGTTCGCCCAGGGGGAGACCTACGAGCAGTACTTC.

The gene calls are TRBV10-2 and TRBJ2-7, with 8 bases lining up with TRBD2. The CDR3 runs 15 residues. J gave up 2 bases and V 2 bases, and 5 bases lay outside the gene matches. The V gene's germline CDR1 is WSHSY and CDR2 SAAADI. As DNA, the CDR3 is TGCGCCAGCAGTGAGGGTAGCGGGACTCCCTACGAGCAGTACTTC. Translating gives CASSEGSGTPYEQYF.

V gene TRBV20-1 combines with J gene TRBJ2-1; 9 nucleotides match TRBD2. Germline V gene sequence: CDR1 DFQATT, CDR2 SNEGSKA (reference sequence). The ends lost 1 base at V and 7 bases at J; junction bases unmatched: 14. The CDR3 spans 17 residues. The CDR3 loop is CSARGGLAGRGMNEQFF. The CDR3 DNA reads as TGCAGTGCTAGAGGGGGTCTAGCGGGACGAGGCATGAATGAGCAGTTCTTC.

J is TRBJ2-7 and V is TRBV3-1, with no clear D. The CDR3 runs 14 residues. The V gene's germline CDR1 is LGHDT and CDR2 YNNKEL (reference sequence). V was shortened by 4 bases and J by 1 base, with 11 bases between the two germline ends. The CDR3 spells CASSPSTRSYEQYF. CDR3 DNA sequence: TGTGCCAGCAGCCCGAGCACAAGATCCTACGAGCAGTACTTC.

This clonotype appeared a few times. The chain joins TRBV9 to TRBJ2-1; 11 nucleotides align to TRBD1. Germline V gene lookup returns CDR1 SGDLS and CDR2 YYNGEE. J lost 10 bases, V lost 4 bases, and 19 bases had no gene match. The CDR3 extends over 18 amino acids. Here the CDR3 reads CASSPPGTGGNRVGEQFF. In DNA form, the CDR3 reads TGTGCCAGCAGCCCTCCCGGGACAGGGGGGAATAGAGTTGGAGAGCAGTTCTTC.

This clonotype was observed a few times. The chain couples TRBV29-1 to TRBJ1-6; TRBD1 might be the D (6 bases). This CDR3 has 13 amino acids. Per the germline V gene, CDR1 is SQVTM and CDR2 is ANQGSEA. V was shortened by 5 bases and J by 6 bases, with 11 bases between the two germline ends. CDR3 in amino acids: CSVQTGSNSPLHF. The CDR3, as DNA: TGCAGCGTTCAAACAGGGAGTAATTCACCCCTCCACTTT. Looking up the rest from reference TRBV29-1 and TRBJ1-6 gives the full variable domain: SAVISQKPSRDICQRGTSLTIQCQVDSQVTMMFWYRQQPGQSLTLIATANQGSEATYESGFVIDKFPISRPNLTFSTLTVSNMSPEDSSIYLCSVQTGSNSPLHFGNGTRLTVT.

The rearrangement uses TRBV7-3 and TRBJ2-1; 8 nucleotides line up with TRBD2. This CDR3 region has 13 residues. Per the germline V gene, CDR1 is SGHTA and CDR2 is FQGTGA. J lost 8 bases, V lost 1 base, and 1 base had no gene match. CDR3 residues: CASSLRRGDEQFF. In nucleotides, the CDR3 is TGTGCCAGCAGCTTAAGGCGGGGGGATGAGCAGTTCTTC.

The V gene is TRBV5-1, the J gene TRBJ1-1, with TRBD1 matching 10 bases. This CDR3 region has 16 residues. V dropped 4 bases and J dropped 1; count of bases not matched to a gene: 7. Germline-derived CDR1 and CDR2 are SGHRS and YFSETQ. The CDR3 DNA reads TGCGCCAGCAGCAGGGGGACAGGGGAACCGAACACTGAAGCTTTCTTT. It codes for CASSRGTGEPNTEAFF.

This chain connects TRBV20-1 to TRBJ2-3; D may correspond to TRBD1 or TRBD2 (5 bases each). This CDR3 has 12 amino acids. The V gene's germline CDR1 is DFQATT and CDR2 SNEGSKA (reference sequence). V lost 5 bases and J 1 base, leaving 7 bases between the germline ends. DNA for the CDR3: TGCAGTGCTCGGGACGGCACAGATACGCAGTATTTT. Translation: CSARDGTDTQYF.

The chain joins TRBV5-1 to TRBJ1-2; D remains unclear. The V end was cut by 4 bases, the J end by 8 bases, with 15 bases between. The CDR3 runs 13 residues. Per the germline V gene, CDR1 is SGHRS and CDR2 is YFSETQ. The CDR3 DNA is TGCGCCAGCAGCCTGGACCGTACTGAGGGCTACACCTTC. It translates to CASSLDRTEGYTF.

The chain carries TRBV12-3 or TRBV12-4 and TRBJ2-7, with 7 bases fitting TRBD1. The CDR3 runs to 15 residues. Trimming at V came to 5 bases and at J to 0 bases, leaving 7 bases not matched to a gene. The CDR3 sequence is CASSPRQGISYEQYF. CDR3 in DNA: TGTGCCAGCAGTCCCCGACAGGGAATCTCCTACGAGCAGTACTTC.

V and J are TRBV7-6 and TRBJ1-1; the D gene is possibly TRBD1 (5 bases). The length of the CDR3 is 14 residues. Germline V gene sequence: CDR1 SGHVS, CDR2 FNYEAQ. Trimming left V 2 bases short and J 8 bases short, with 15 bases between. The CDR3 region has the DNA TGTGCCAGCAGCTTATTGGGCTCACGGACAGAAGCTTTCTTT. Protein: CASSLLGSRTEAFF.

The chain has TRBV25-1 and TRBJ2-6, with unresolved D. Deletions cut 2 bases from V and 2 bases from J, with 7 bases between. From germline, CDR1 is MGHDK and CDR2 SYGVNS. CDR3 length: 15 amino acids. The CDR3 loop reads CASSEPIPGANVLTF. The CDR3 nucleotides are TGTGCCAGCAGTGAACCCATCCCTGGGGCCAACGTCCTGACTTTC.

This chain connects TRBV5-1 to TRBJ1-1; 7 bases fit TRBD1. Trimming at V came to 7 bases and at J to 0 bases, leaving 6 bases not matched to a gene. CDR3 length: 14 residues. CDR1 is SGHRS and CDR2 is YFSETQ in the germline V gene. The CDR3 DNA follows: TGCGCCAGCGGATCGACAGGGCTGAACACTGAAGCTTTCTTT. Translating it yields CASGSTGLNTEAFF.

This clonotype was found a few times. The chain carries TRBV20-1 and TRBJ1-5, with no clear D. V was pared by 0 bases and J by 4 bases, with 13 bases between. Germline CDR1 reads DFQATT; CDR2 reads SNEGSKA (reference sequence). The CDR3 length is 15 residues. CDR3 sequence reads: CSARDYSGKNQPQHF. CDR3 nucleotides: TGCAGTGCTAGAGATTACTCCGGAAAGAATCAGCCCCAGCATTTT.

This sequence joins TRBV7-8 and TRBJ1-2; 7 bases align to TRBD1. The V gene's germline CDR1 is SGHVS and CDR2 FQNEAQ. J lost 4 bases, V lost 5 bases, and 7 bases had no gene match. The CDR3 runs to 14 residues. The CDR3 DNA is TGTGCCAGCAGCCCACAGGGGCGAGCCTATGGCTACACCTTC. It encodes CASSPQGRAYGYTF.

The V gene is TRBV15, the J gene TRBJ2-3; TRBD2 matches at 7 bases. Germline lookup yields CDR1 LNHNV and CDR2 YYDKDF (reference sequence). The CDR3 length is 15 residues. V trimming: 0 bases; J trimming: 7 bases; junction bases outside the gene matches: 7. CDR3 DNA: TGTGCCACCAGCAGAGAAACCGGGGGGAGAAATACGCAGTATTTT. This gives the protein CATSRETGGRNTQYF.

This clonotype was found once. The chain recombines TRBV20-1 with TRBJ2-1; D may correspond to TRBD1 or TRBD2 (5 bases each). V lost 7 bases to trimming and J lost 12 bases, with 16 bases between them. The CDR3 totals 11 residues. CDR1 is DFQATT, CDR2 SNEGSKA, per germline (reference sequence). CDR3 amino acids: CSVRDHWGQFF. CDR3 in DNA: TGCAGTGTAAGGGACCACTGGGGGCAGTTCTTC.

The chain has TRBV15 and TRBJ2-7, with 10 bases identical to TRBD1. The trim removed 3 bases at V and 3 bases at J, leaving 2 bases unmatched. In germline, CDR1 is LNHNV, CDR2 YYDKDF (reference sequence). The CDR3 has 14 amino acids. The CDR3 coding sequence is TGTGCCACCAGCAGTTGGGACAGGGGCTACGAGCAGTACTTC. Translated: CATSSWDRGYEQYF.

This clonotype was found a few times. The chain has TRBV13 and TRBJ1-1; 8 bases are shared with TRBD1. Germline CDR1 and CDR2: PRHDT and FYEKMQ (reference sequence). The CDR3 totals 16 residues. Trimming at V came to 5 bases and at J to 3 bases, leaving 11 bases not matched to a gene. The CDR3 loop reads CASSIGQGLSDTEAFF. The DNA of the CDR3 is TGTGCCAGCAGCATCGGACAGGGACTGAGTGACACTGAAGCTTTCTTT.